This paragraph reports one T cell receptor beta chain. These data come from a study of blood T cells in healthy people across ages. Primed by a sample-barcoded 5' primer and a J-beta primer mix, a second PCR proceeded for 7 to 11 cycles. TCRdb called the 5' RACE reads again in MiXCR, with one record for every CDR3 protein. The data show about 1.5 million distinct CDR3 sequences, 35% to 45% seen once. Collection of 8.5 to 10 milliliters of peripheral blood was performed for each donor. CDR1 MNHNS and CDR2 SASEGT come from the germline V gene. The CDR3 runs to 19 residues. J lost 8 bases, V lost 6 bases, and 20 bases had no gene match.

The chain is built from TRBV6-1 and TRBJ2-3, with 13 bases identical to TRBD2. Sequenced: blood. The source is a woman in her late teens or twenties in good health. In DNA, the CDR3 is TGTGCCAGCAGCCGCTGGGCCCATGGGACTAGCGGGAACGCAGGTACGCAGTATTTT. It translates to CASSRWAHGTSGNAGTQYF.